Presented here are 5 T cell receptor beta chains from one specimen sequenced in a study of post-analysis software for immune sequencing data. Their target antigens are unknown. The study's findings and limits: Four to six TRBV segments appeared more often in patients than in controls, and TRBV5-6, TRBV5-1 and TRBV20-1 were among these.

Unique molecular identifiers were present in the TCR beta cDNA libraries. TCRdb re-called the PCR reads with MiXCR, one entry per CDR3 protein. The sample includes approximately 770,000 distinct CDR3 sequences, roughly 50% of them seen just once. The sample taken for sequencing was blood. The receptors derive from a girl between 5 and 17 years old with multiple sclerosis.

This clonotype appeared a few times. The V and J genes are TRBV29-1 and TRBJ2-7, with 9 bases aligning to TRBD2. CDR3 length equals 15 residues. The germline CDR1 and CDR2 sequences are SQVTM and ANQGSEA. V was pared by 3 bases and J by 2 bases, with 8 bases of the junction left unmatched. CDR3 residues: CSVEGIGGRAYEQYF. In DNA, the CDR3 is TGCAGCGTTGAGGGAATTGGCGGGAGGGCCTACGAGCAGTACTTC.

The table lists this clonotype with a few counts. The chain employs TRBV5-1 and TRBJ2-7, with D tentatively TRBD1 or TRBD2 (5 bases each). This CDR3 has 14 residues. Per the germline V gene, CDR1 is SGHRS and CDR2 is YFSETQ. V was clipped by 4 bases and J by 3 bases, with 14 bases between them. In DNA form, the CDR3 reads TGCGCCAGCAGCCCCCGGGACGGAGGCTACGAGCAGTACTTC. It specifies CASSPRDGGYEQYF. Full variable domain (rest looked up from reference TRBV5-1 and TRBJ2-7): KAGVTQTPRYLIKTRGQQVTLSCSPISGHRSVSWYQQTPGQGLQFLFEYFSETQRNKGNFPGRFSGRQFSNSRSEMNVSTLELGDSALYLCASSPRDGGYEQYFGPGTRLTVT.

This clonotype was detected a few times. The CDR3 spells CASSISGEDTQYF. The CDR3 region has the DNA TGTGCCAGTAGTATTTCGGGGGAAGATACGCAGTATTTT. This chain links TRBV19 with TRBJ2-3, with D tentatively TRBD2 (6 bases). Between the trimmed V and J ends, which lost 3 bases and 5 bases, there was a span of 9 bases. This CDR3 region has 13 residues. Germline assignment: CDR1 LNHDA and CDR2 SQIVND (reference sequence).

The chain joins TRBV11-2 to TRBJ2-3; D uncertain. This CDR3 has 13 amino acids. The germline V gene has CDR1 SGHAT and CDR2 FQNNGV. V lost 8 bases to trimming and J lost 7 bases, with 16 bases between them. CDR3 loop: CASHNPTTNTQYF. The CDR3, as DNA: TGTGCCAGCCATAACCCCACAACAAATACGCAGTATTTT.

Only a few counts were recorded for this clonotype. The chain employs TRBV21-1 and TRBJ2-1; the table calls TRBD2, which could not be checked here. TRBV21-1 is an annotated pseudogene. The length of the CDR3 is 17 residues. The CDR3 region has the DNA TGTGCCAGCAGCATCAGTAGCGGGAGCGGCTCCTACAATGAGCAGTTCTTC. Translating it yields CASSISSGSGSYNEQFF.